The 18 T cell receptor beta chains below all came from one sample that was sequenced in a study of blood T cell repertoires in COVID-19. Using immunoSEQ multiplex PCR, the repertoire was profiled, and TCRdb retains in-frame clones only, with some absent. The profile shows tens of thousands of clones, about four fifths of them singletons. Sample: peripheral blood. These receptor sequences come from an elderly man with acute or convalescent COVID-19.

This chain links TRBV4-1 with TRBJ2-1, with 10 bases identical to TRBD2. CDR3 length: 15 amino acids. Germline lookup yields CDR1 MGHRA and CDR2 YSYEKL. The V segment lost 2 bases and the J segment 6 bases; nucleotides outside the gene matches: 4. CDR3 protein: CASSQPWTSGNEQFF. The CDR3 nucleotides are TGCGCCAGCAGCCAACCCTGGACTAGCGGCAATGAGCAGTTCTTC.

This clone appeared a few times. V usage is TRBV28 and J usage is TRBJ1-5; D may be TRBD1 (6 bases). There are 15 residues in the CDR3. Germline V lookup: CDR1 MDHEN, CDR2 SYDVKM. V was clipped by 2 bases and J by 7 bases, with 15 bases between them. The CDR3 loop reads CASSLPAGARQPQHF. The DNA of the CDR3 is TGTGCCAGCAGTTTACCAGCAGGGGCGAGGCAGCCCCAGCATTTT.

This clone was seen more than once but under ten times. V is TRBV5-1 and J is TRBJ1-1, with 12 positions matching TRBD1. This CDR3 comprises 17 residues. Germline loops: CDR1 SGHRS, CDR2 YFSETQ. J gave up 5 bases and V 0 bases, and 8 bases lay outside the gene matches. The CDR3 loop reads CASSLEWDRGRGTEAFF. In DNA, the CDR3 is TGCGCCAGCAGCTTGGAATGGGACAGGGGGCGCGGGACTGAAGCTTTCTTT.

The V call is TRBV11-2, the J call TRBJ1-2; D remains unclear. Germline V gene sequence: CDR1 SGHAT, CDR2 FQNNGV. V was trimmed by 1 base and J by 4 bases, leaving 7 bases between them. The CDR3 totals 13 residues. The CDR3 DNA reads as TGTGCCAGCAGCTTAGGTCAAATCTATGGCTACACCTTC. Translation gives CASSLGQIYGYTF.

The chain links TRBV29-1 to TRBJ1-2, with a possible D match to TRBD1 (6 bases). Looked up from germline, CDR1 is SQVTM and CDR2 is ANQGSEA. The CDR3 sequence is 13 residues long. Trimming stripped 2 bases from V and 0 bases from J, with 7 bases between. CDR3 in amino acids: CSVEQGTNYGYTF. Written as DNA, the CDR3 is TGCAGCGTTGAACAGGGGACTAACTATGGCTACACCTTC.

A few counts support this clone. This chain uses TRBV19 with TRBJ1-5; 8 positions match TRBD1. This CDR3 region has 15 residues. The ends lost 4 bases at V and 1 base at J; junction bases unmatched: 3. The germline CDR1 and CDR2 sequences are LNHDA and SQIVND (reference sequence). The CDR3 is CASSKTGGSNQPQHF. The CDR3, as DNA: TGTGCCAGTAGTAAAACAGGGGGAAGCAATCAGCCCCAGCATTTT.

The CDR3 nucleotides are TGTGCCAGCAGGGCTAGACAGTTTAGCAATCAGCCCCAGCATTTT. It is translated as CASRARQFSNQPQHF. This chain uses TRBV2 with TRBJ1-5; D is perhaps TRBD1 (5 bases). V lost 6 bases, J lost 0 bases, and 12 bases lay in between. CDR1 SNHLY and CDR2 FYNNEI come from the germline V gene. The CDR3 has 15 amino acids.

The chain links TRBV15 to TRBJ1-3; possibly TRBD1 for D (6 bases). The V end lost 0 bases, the J end lost 3 bases, and 12 bases lay between the germline ends. Germline V gene lookup returns CDR1 LNHNV and CDR2 YYDKDF (reference sequence). This CDR3 region has 16 residues. Here the CDR3 reads CATSRDKAGVGNTIYF. CDR3 DNA sequence: TGTGCCACCAGCAGAGATAAGGCAGGGGTTGGAAACACCATATATTTT.

The chain combines TRBV5-1 with TRBJ1-1, with 9 positions matching TRBD1. Germline V CDR1 and CDR2: SGHRS, YFSETQ. CDR3 length equals 15 residues. V lost 1 base to trimming and J lost 3 bases; unmatched junction nucleotides: 4. CDR3 DNA: TGCGCCAGCAGCTTGAGTGGACAGGGGTACACTGAAGCTTTCTTT. Translating it yields CASSLSGQGYTEAFF.

This chain joins TRBV3-1 (or the pseudogene TRBV3-2) and TRBJ2-3, with a tentative D call TRBD1 (5 bases). Per germline, CDR1 LGHDT and CDR2 YNNKEL (reference sequence). V lost 1 base, J lost 0 bases, and 17 bases lay in between. CDR3 length equals 18 residues. CDR3 region: CASSQAYPTVTSTDTQYF. CDR3 bases: TGTGCCAGCAGCCAAGCCTACCCGACAGTCACTAGCACAGATACGCAGTATTTT.

The chain has TRBV5-6 and TRBJ1-1; D is unclear. Trimming took 1 base from V and 4 from J, leaving 14 bases between them. CDR3 size: 15 residues. Germline CDR1 and CDR2: SGHDT and YYEEEE. CDR3 loop: CASSLQVERSTEAFF. CDR3 sequence (DNA): TGTGCCAGCAGCTTGCAAGTGGAGAGGAGCACTGAAGCTTTCTTT.

The genes are TRBV18 and TRBJ2-5; possibly TRBD2 for D (5 bases). Germline V gene sequence: CDR1 KGHSH, CDR2 LQKENI. The V gene lost 5 bases and the J gene lost 2 bases, with 12 bases spanning the gap. This CDR3 spans 14 amino acids. CDR3 DNA: TGTGCCAGCTCAGAGGGATTGGGGCAAGAGACCCAGTACTTC. Translation gives CASSEGLGQETQYF.

The chain uses TRBV18 and TRBJ2-7, with 8 positions matching TRBD1. Trimming at V came to 4 bases and at J to 2 bases, leaving 7 bases not matched to a gene. The CDR3 runs 15 residues. CDR1 is KGHSH and CDR2 is LQKENI in the germline V gene. CDR3 coding DNA: TGTGCCAGCTCACAAGGACAGGGTTCCCCCTACGAGCAGTACTTC. It specifies CASSQGQGSPYEQYF.

The chain carries TRBV11-2 and TRBJ2-2; D uncertain. Trimming pared 3 bases from V and 0 bases from J, leaving 5 bases between. This CDR3 comprises 14 residues. Germline assignment: CDR1 SGHAT and CDR2 FQNNGV. The CDR3 spells CASSFSTNTGELFF. In DNA form, the CDR3 reads TGTGCCAGCAGCTTTTCTACGAACACCGGGGAGCTGTTTTTT.

V and J are TRBV19 and TRBJ1-2; no firm D call. V lost 4 bases, J lost 5 bases, and 8 bases lay in between. The CDR3 contains 12 residues. From germline, CDR1 is LNHDA and CDR2 SQIVND (reference sequence). In DNA form, the CDR3 reads TGTGCCAGTAGTACCGAACTATATGGCTACACCTTC. It encodes CASSTELYGYTF.

The chain employs TRBV7-8 and TRBJ1-6; D is perhaps TRBD1 (6 bases). The CDR3 runs 16 residues. The germline V gene encodes CDR1 SGHVS and CDR2 FQNEAQ. The ends were cut back, 5 bases at V and 11 bases at J, with 22 bases in the middle. The CDR3 DNA follows: TGTGCCAGCAGCACCCGACAACAGGGTACGGGTGCACCCCTCCACTTT. It translates to CASSTRQQGTGAPLHF. Drawing the rest from reference TRBV7-8 and TRBJ1-6, the complete variable domain is GAGVSQSPRYKVAKRGQDVALRCDPISGHVSLFWYQQALGQGPEFLTYFQNEAQLDKSGLPSDRFFAERPEGSVSTLKIQRTQQEDSAVYLCASSTRQQGTGAPLHFGNGTRLTVT.

In this sample, this clone turned up a few times. The rearrangement links TRBV7-9 to TRBJ2-5; maybe TRBD2 (6 bases). Trimming stripped 3 bases from V and 0 bases from J, with 11 bases between. In germline, CDR1 is SEHNR, CDR2 FQNEAQ (reference sequence). This CDR3 is built from 15 residues. The CDR3 sequence: CASSFAGLNQETQYF. In DNA, the CDR3 is TGTGCCAGCAGCTTCGCGGGACTTAACCAAGAGACCCAGTACTTC.

Only a few counts were recorded for this clone. The V call is TRBV6-6, the J call TRBJ2-1; D perhaps matches TRBD1 (6 bases). This CDR3 has 12 residues. Germline V gene data show CDR1 as MNHNY and CDR2 as SVGAGI (reference sequence). Trimming stripped 2 bases from V and 10 bases from J, with 9 bases between. In nucleotides, the CDR3 is TGTGCCAGCAGTTACCAAGGGGGAGAGCAGTTCTTC. Its translation: CASSYQGGEQFF.